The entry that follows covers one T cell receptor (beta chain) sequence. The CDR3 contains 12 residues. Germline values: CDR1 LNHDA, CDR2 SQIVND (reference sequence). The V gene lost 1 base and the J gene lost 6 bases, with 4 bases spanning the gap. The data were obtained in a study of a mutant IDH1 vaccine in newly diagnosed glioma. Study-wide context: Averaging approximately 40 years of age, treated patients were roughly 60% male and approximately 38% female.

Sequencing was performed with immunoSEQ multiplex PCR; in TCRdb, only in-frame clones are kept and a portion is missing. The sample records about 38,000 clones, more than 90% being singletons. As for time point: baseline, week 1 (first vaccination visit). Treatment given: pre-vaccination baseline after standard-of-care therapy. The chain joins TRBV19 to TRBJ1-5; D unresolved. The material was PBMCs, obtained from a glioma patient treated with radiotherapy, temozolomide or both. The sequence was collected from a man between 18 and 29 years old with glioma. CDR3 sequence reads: CASSIGFQPQHF. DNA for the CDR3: TGTGCCAGTAGTATAGGATTTCAGCCCCAGCATTTT.